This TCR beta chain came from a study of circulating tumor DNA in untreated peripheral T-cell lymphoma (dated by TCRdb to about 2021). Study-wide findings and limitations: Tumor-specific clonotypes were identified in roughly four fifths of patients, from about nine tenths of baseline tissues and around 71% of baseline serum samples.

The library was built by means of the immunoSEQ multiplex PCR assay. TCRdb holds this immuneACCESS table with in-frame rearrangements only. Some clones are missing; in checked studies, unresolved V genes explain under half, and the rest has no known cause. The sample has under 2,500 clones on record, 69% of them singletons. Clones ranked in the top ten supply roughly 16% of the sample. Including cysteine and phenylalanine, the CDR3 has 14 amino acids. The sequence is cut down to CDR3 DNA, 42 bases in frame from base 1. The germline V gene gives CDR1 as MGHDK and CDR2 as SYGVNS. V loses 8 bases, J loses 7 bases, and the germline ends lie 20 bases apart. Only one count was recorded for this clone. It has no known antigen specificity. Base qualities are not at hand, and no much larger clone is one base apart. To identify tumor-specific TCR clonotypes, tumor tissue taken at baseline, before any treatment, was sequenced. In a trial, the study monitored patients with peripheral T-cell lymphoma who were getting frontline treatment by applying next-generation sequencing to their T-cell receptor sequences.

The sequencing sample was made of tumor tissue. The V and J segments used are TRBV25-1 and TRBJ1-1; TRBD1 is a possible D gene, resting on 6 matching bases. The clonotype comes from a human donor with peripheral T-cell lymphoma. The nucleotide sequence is TGTGCCAGCTACAGCACCGGGGGGCGGAATGAAGCTTTCTTT. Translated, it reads CASYSTGGRNEAFF.